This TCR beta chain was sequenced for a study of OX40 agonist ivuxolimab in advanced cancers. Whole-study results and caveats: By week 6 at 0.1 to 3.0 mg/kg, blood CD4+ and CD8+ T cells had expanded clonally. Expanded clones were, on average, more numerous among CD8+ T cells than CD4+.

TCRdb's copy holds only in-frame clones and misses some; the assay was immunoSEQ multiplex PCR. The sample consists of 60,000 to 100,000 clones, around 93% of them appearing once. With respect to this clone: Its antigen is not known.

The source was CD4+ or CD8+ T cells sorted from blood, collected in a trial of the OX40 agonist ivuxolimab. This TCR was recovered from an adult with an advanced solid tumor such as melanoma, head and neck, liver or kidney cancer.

The CDR3 sequence is CASSFLAVRGTGELFF. The CDR3 DNA sequence: TGTGCCAGCAGCTTTTTAGCGGTCCGCGGCACCGGGGAGCTGTTTTTT. This sequence joins TRBV7-8 and TRBJ2-2; weak D call: TRBD2 (6 bases). The CDR3 covers 16 residues. The V end lost 3 bases, the J end lost 4 bases, and 15 bases lay between the germline ends. Germline V gene lookup returns CDR1 SGHVS and CDR2 FQNEAQ.